This T cell receptor beta chain was sequenced for a study of CD8 T cells in Susac syndrome. Trimming removed 3 bases from V and 1 base from J; junction bases left unmatched: 3. CDR3 length: 15 amino acids. Germline V lookup: CDR1 KGHSH, CDR2 LQKENI. Random hexamers were used to reverse transcribe an amount of about 0.45 to 1 ug RNA. Amplification of TCR beta CDR3 across 54 Vbeta and 13 Jbeta was performed with immunoSEQ multiplex PCR. Via MiXCR, TCRdb re-called the immunoSEQ multiplex PCR reads, giving one row per CDR3 protein. The sample has around 230,000 distinct CDR3 sequences, 95% seen once. TCR beta was sequenced from blood CD8+ and CD4+ T cells.

V gene TRBV18 combines with J gene TRBJ1-5; 7 bases are shared with TRBD1. Sequencing input: CD4+ T cells from PBMCs. This clonotype was obtained from a human donor with multiple sclerosis. The CDR3 nucleotides read TGTGCCAGCTCACCCCACAGGGGAAGCAATCAGCCCCAGCATTTT. This sequence encodes CASSPHRGSNQPQHF.